This entry lists 29 T cell receptor beta chains sequenced from one sample in a study of human T cells and chemical hapten exposure. TCRdb reprocessed the RACE reads via MiXCR and lists one record per CDR3 protein. The sample lists 150,000 or so distinct CDR3 sequences, around 15% occurring once. The sample's time point: patch test 1, 2 weeks after DPC sensitization. As for treatment: therapeutic diphenylcyclopropenone sensitization with weekly scalp DPC. The starting material was whole blood, obtained in connection with sensitization to the hapten diphenylcyclopropenone (DPC). The receptor source for this set is a woman younger than 45 with alopecia areata. Some clones in this sample may be carry-over from other donors' samples.

The chain is built from TRBV6-2 or TRBV6-3 and TRBJ2-7, with a tentative D call TRBD1 (6 bases). Trimming took 3 bases from V and 3 from J, leaving 18 bases between them. This CDR3 is 16 amino acids long. Germline loops: CDR1 MNHEY, CDR2 SVGEGT. The CDR3 bases are TGTGCCAGCAGTTATTCGCCAGATCAGGGGAACTACGAGCAGTACTTC. It specifies CASSYSPDQGNYEQYF.

This clonotype was seen ten or more times. The gene calls are TRBV29-1 and TRBJ1-2; possibly TRBD1 for D (5 bases). Between the trimmed V and J ends, which lost 7 bases and 6 bases, there was a span of 9 bases. Germline V CDR1 and CDR2: SQVTM, ANQGSEA. The CDR3 consists of 10 residues. CDR3 region: CSAGTDGYTF. The CDR3 DNA reads as TGCAGCGCTGGGACTGATGGCTACACCTTC. Full variable domain (rest looked up from reference TRBV29-1 and TRBJ1-2): SAVISQKPSRDICQRGTSLTIQCQVDSQVTMMFWYRQQPGQSLTLIATANQGSEATYESGFVIDKFPISRPNLTFSTLTVSNMSPEDSSIYLCSAGTDGYTFGSGTRLTVV.

The rearrangement links TRBV29-1 to TRBJ2-7; no reliable D call. V lost 6 bases to trimming and J lost 3 bases, with 18 bases between them. Germline CDR1 SQVTM, CDR2 ANQGSEA. The CDR3 covers 14 residues. The CDR3 coding sequence is TGCAGCGTCACACTGGACGCGGTGATCTACGAGCAGTACTTC. Translating it yields CSVTLDAVIYEQYF.

CDR3 DNA: TGTGCCATCAGTGAGGGGGGCCTCTCCTACGAGCAGTACTTC. It specifies CAISEGGLSYEQYF. V is TRBV10-3 and J is TRBJ2-7, with D perhaps matching TRBD1 (6 bases). Trimming pared 2 bases from V and 0 bases from J, leaving 8 bases between. Germline V gene data show CDR1 as ENHRY and CDR2 as SYGVKD. The CDR3 is 14 residues long.

The gene calls are TRBV11-1 and TRBJ2-2; 7 bases agree with TRBD1. CDR3 size: 20 residues. The germline CDR1 and CDR2 sequences are SGHAT and FQDESV (reference sequence). Trimming removed 6 bases from V and 3 bases from J; junction bases left unmatched: 22. The CDR3 loop reads CASSSRMDRSPGRDTGELFF. CDR3 DNA sequence: TGTGCCAGCAGTTCCCGAATGGACAGGAGCCCGGGTAGGGACACCGGGGAGCTGTTTTTT. Complete variable domain (other parts from reference TRBV11-1 and TRBJ2-2): EAEVAQSPRYKITEKSQAVAFWCDPISGHATLYWYRQILGQGPELLVQFQDESVVDDSQLPKDRFSAERLKGVDSTLKIQPAELGDSAMYLCASSSRMDRSPGRDTGELFFGEGSRLTVL.

The V gene is TRBV20-1, the J gene TRBJ2-1, with 7 bases that match TRBD2. This CDR3 spans 12 amino acids. From germline, CDR1 is DFQATT and CDR2 SNEGSKA (reference sequence). Germline trimming cut 6 bases from V and 9 bases from J; bases unmatched to any gene: 8. The CDR3 protein is CSAVRGVSEQFF. The CDR3 bases are TGCAGTGCCGTACGGGGGGTGAGTGAGCAGTTCTTC.

This clonotype occurred a few times. The V and J genes are TRBV5-4 and TRBJ2-7, with TRBD1 identical over 8 bases. J was trimmed by 2 bases and V by 4 bases; bases with no gene match: 11. This CDR3 is 16 amino acids long. The V gene's germline CDR1 is SGHNT and CDR2 YYREEE (reference sequence). The CDR3: CASSPLGPTGAYEQYF. The DNA of the CDR3 is TGTGCCAGCAGCCCATTGGGGCCGACAGGGGCCTACGAGCAGTACTTC.

This clonotype occurred many times. J is TRBJ1-2 and V is TRBV7-6, with 8 nucleotides matching TRBD1. This CDR3 spans 15 amino acids. CDR1 is SGHVS, CDR2 FNYEAQ, per germline. Trimming at V came to 5 bases and at J to 8 bases, leaving 13 bases not matched to a gene. The CDR3 spells CASSTPLAGGGGYTF. The CDR3 bases are TGTGCCAGCAGCACCCCACTCGCAGGGGGCGGCGGCTACACCTTC.

This clonotype came up many times. CDR3 sequence (DNA): TGCAGCGCTAGCGGGGACACCTCCGATACGCAGTATTTT. It specifies CSASGDTSDTQYF. This rearrangement joins TRBV29-1 to TRBJ2-3; 9 nucleotides match TRBD2. Germline loops: CDR1 SQVTM, CDR2 ANQGSEA. Trimming took 7 bases from V and 6 from J; bases not matched to a gene: 8. This CDR3 comprises 13 residues.

Many counts were recorded for this clonotype. The V gene is TRBV11-2, the J gene TRBJ1-2, with a weak D call TRBD1 (6 bases). V lost 5 bases, J lost 4 bases, and 17 bases lay in between. This CDR3 comprises 15 residues. The V gene's germline CDR1 is SGHAT and CDR2 FQNNGV. CDR3 nucleotide sequence: TGTGCCAGCAGCCCATTGGACAGCTCCTTCTATGGCTACACCTTC. Protein product: CASSPLDSSFYGYTF.

This chain uses TRBV3-1 with TRBJ1-5, with D possibly matching TRBD1 (5 bases). CDR3 length equals 15 residues. Trimming removed 1 base from V and 4 bases from J, with 11 bases in between. CDR1 is LGHDT and CDR2 is YNNKEL in the germline V gene (reference sequence). CDR3 in amino acids: CASSQGPGRNQPQHF. The CDR3 DNA sequence: TGTGCCAGCAGCCAAGGGCCAGGGAGAAATCAGCCCCAGCATTTT.

This chain links TRBV29-1 with TRBJ1-5; no reliable D call. The CDR3 length is 13 residues. Between the trimmed V and J ends, which lost 4 bases and 0 bases, there was a span of 7 bases. Germline lookup yields CDR1 SQVTM and CDR2 ANQGSEA. The CDR3 region is CSVAEHSNQPQHF. The DNA for the CDR3 is TGCAGCGTTGCGGAGCATAGCAATCAGCCCCAGCATTTT.

This clonotype was counted once. This chain joins TRBV7-9 and TRBJ2-1, with TRBD1 matching over 7 bases. V shed 5 bases and J 9 bases; nucleotides not matched to a gene: 13. The V gene's germline CDR1 is SEHNR and CDR2 FQNEAQ (reference sequence). The length of the CDR3 is 15 residues. The DNA for the CDR3 is TGTGCCAGCAGCCTTACGACAGGGCTTTATGGTGAGCAGTTCTTC. Residues: CASSLTTGLYGEQFF.

This clonotype showed up just a few times. The V gene is TRBV11-2, the J gene TRBJ2-5; D may be TRBD1 or TRBD2 (6 bases each). V was cut by 1 base and J by 1 base, with 13 bases left in between. Germline CDR1 and CDR2: SGHAT and FQNNGV. The CDR3 has 16 residues. CDR3 loop: CASSLVTGASQETQYF. CDR3 DNA: TGTGCCAGCAGCTTAGTTACGGGGGCCAGCCAAGAGACCCAGTACTTC.

This clonotype was seen more than once but under ten times. V gene TRBV11-2 combines with J gene TRBJ2-1; D call uncertain. CDR3 size: 15 residues. From germline, CDR1 is SGHAT and CDR2 FQNNGV. V lost 6 bases and J 3 bases, leaving 15 bases between the germline ends. CDR3 DNA: TGTGCCAGCAGGGCGGCGGCGACAAACTACAATGAGCAGTTCTTC. It translates to CASRAAATNYNEQFF.

This clonotype was counted between two and nine times. The chain employs TRBV11-2 and TRBJ2-5, with D tentatively TRBD2 (5 bases). Germline values: CDR1 SGHAT, CDR2 FQNNGV. Between the trimmed V and J ends, which lost 0 bases and 4 bases, there was a span of 9 bases. CDR3 length: 14 amino acids. CDR3 nucleotides: TGTGCCAGCAGCTTAGATAACGGGATAGAGACCCAGTACTTC. Translating gives CASSLDNGIETQYF.

In this sample, this clonotype turned up a few times. The CDR3 sequence: CATSRAQFGYGYTF. In DNA form, the CDR3 reads TGTGCCACCAGCAGAGCACAGTTCGGCTATGGCTACACCTTC. The chain recombines TRBV15 with TRBJ1-2; D gene ambiguous. The CDR3 covers 14 residues. Germline CDR1 and CDR2: LNHNV and YYDKDF (reference sequence). V was cut by 1 base and J by 4 bases, with 10 bases left in between.

The V gene is TRBV5-5, the J gene TRBJ1-5, with D unclear. The CDR3 is 13 amino acids. V lost 2 bases, J lost 5 bases, and 8 bases lay in between. CDR1 SGHKS and CDR2 YYEKEE come from the germline V gene (reference sequence). The CDR3 bases are TGTGCCAGCAGCTTAAGAACGGATCAGCCCCAGCATTTT. Translation: CASSLRTDQPQHF.

The V gene is TRBV7-9, the J gene TRBJ2-3; TRBD2 matches 7 bases. The CDR3 covers 15 residues. Germline V gene data show CDR1 as SEHNR and CDR2 as FQNEAQ (reference sequence). Unmatched junction bases numbered 4, after V lost 1 base and J lost 3 bases. The CDR3 region has the DNA TGTGCCAGCAGCTTAGTCCAGCGGGGTACAGATACGCAGTATTTT. Its translation is CASSLVQRGTDTQYF.

The CDR3 nucleotides read TGTGCCAGCAGCCTCAACCAGGGTAGGGAGACCCAGTACTTC. Its protein is CASSLNQGRETQYF. The V call is TRBV7-8, the J call TRBJ2-5, with D perhaps matching TRBD1 (5 bases). Deletions cut 5 bases from V and 5 bases from J, with 15 bases between. This CDR3 has 14 amino acids. Germline loops: CDR1 SGHVS, CDR2 FQNEAQ.

The chain combines TRBV5-1 with TRBJ2-5, with 7 positions matching TRBD1. V dropped 1 base and J dropped 1; count of bases not matched to a gene: 4. The V gene's germline CDR1 is SGHRS and CDR2 YFSETQ. CDR3 length: 15 amino acids. The chain's CDR3 is CASSLFGTAQETQYF. For the CDR3, the DNA is TGCGCCAGCAGCTTGTTCGGGACAGCCCAAGAGACCCAGTACTTC.

This clonotype was counted only a few times. The chain employs TRBV7-9 and TRBJ1-4; D is ambiguous. From germline, CDR1 is SEHNR and CDR2 FQNEAQ (reference sequence). The CDR3 consists of 16 residues. V shed 3 bases and J shed 8 bases, with 19 bases lying between them. CDR3 sequence: CASSFSRTVEREKLFF. CDR3 bases: TGTGCCAGCAGCTTTTCCCGAACGGTCGAGAGGGAAAAACTGTTTTTT.

This clonotype was counted a few times. The V gene is TRBV13, the J gene TRBJ2-2, with D possibly called TRBD1 or TRBD2 (6 bases each). Germline V gene lookup returns CDR1 PRHDT and CDR2 FYEKMQ (reference sequence). The CDR3 has 15 residues. Trimming shortened V by 5 bases and J by 3 bases, and 13 bases separated the two germline ends. CDR3 nucleotides: TGTGCCAGCAGCCAAGGGGGGATGGACACCGGGGAGCTGTTTTTT. This gives the protein CASSQGGMDTGELFF.

The sample holds many counts of this clonotype. V and J are TRBV30 and TRBJ1-6; D is ambiguous. The CDR3 runs 11 residues. Trimming shortened V by 3 bases and J by 5 bases, and 2 bases separated the two germline ends. CDR1 is GTSNPN and CDR2 is SVGIG in the germline V gene (reference sequence). CDR3 DNA: TGTGCCTGGAGCGATAATTCACCCCTCCACTTT. Its translation: CAWSDNSPLHF.

This clonotype has at least ten counts. The chain employs TRBV12-3 or TRBV12-4 and TRBJ1-3; 8 bases align to TRBD1. CDR3 length: 15 residues. J lost 0 bases, V lost 5 bases, and 3 bases had no gene match. DNA of the CDR3: TGTGCCAGCAGTCCCACAGGGGGCTCTGGAAACACCATATATTTT. This gives the protein CASSPTGGSGNTIYF.

This clonotype was observed a few times. The chain recombines TRBV15 with TRBJ1-4; TRBD1 aligns across 8 bases. J was trimmed by 10 bases and V by 0 bases; bases with no gene match: 10. Germline CDR1 and CDR2: LNHNV and YYDKDF (reference sequence). The CDR3 sequence is 16 residues long. CDR3 sequence (DNA): TGTGCCACCAGCAGAGAACAACCTTGGACAGGGACAAAACTGTTTTTT. It specifies CATSREQPWTGTKLFF.

This clonotype was picked up a small number of times. For the CDR3, the DNA is TGTGCCAGCAGCGTAGGAAAGGGGACTGAAGCTTTCTTT. Amino acid sequence: CASSVGKGTEAFF. This sequence joins TRBV9 and TRBJ1-1; D perhaps matches TRBD1 (5 bases). The CDR3 runs 13 residues. Germline loops: CDR1 SGDLS, CDR2 YYNGEE. V dropped 0 bases and J dropped 5 bases, with 8 bases sitting between them.

The chain couples TRBV24-1 to TRBJ2-1, with 7 nucleotides matching TRBD1. With V trimmed by 6 bases and J by 7 bases, 5 bases remained unmatched. CDR1 and CDR2 from the germline V gene are KGHDR and SFDVKD. This CDR3 is 13 amino acids long. The CDR3 is CATSSGTANEQFF. CDR3 sequence (DNA): TGTGCCACCAGTTCAGGGACAGCTAATGAGCAGTTCTTC.

A few counts support this clonotype. This rearrangement joins TRBV7-3 to TRBJ2-2; tentative D call: TRBD2 (5 bases). Germline values: CDR1 SGHTA, CDR2 FQGTGA. Trimming pared 5 bases from V and 4 bases from J, leaving 11 bases between. The CDR3 is made up of 14 amino acids. The CDR3 loop reads CASSRGLTTGELFF. CDR3 sequence (DNA): TGTGCCAGCAGCCGCGGACTCACCACCGGGGAGCTGTTTTTT. Combining the CDR3 with reference TRBV7-3 and TRBJ2-2 gives the whole variable domain GAGVSQTPSNKVTEKGKYVELRCDPISGHTALYWYRQSLGQGPEFLIYFQGTGAADDSGLPNDRFFAVRPEGSVSTLKIQRTERGDSAVYLCASSRGLTTGELFFGEGSRLTVL.